This T cell receptor beta chain comes out of a study of cytomegalovirus exposure and HLA in healthy donors. The study sampled nominally healthy donors, though unrecorded immune exposures were likely. It was with 60 Vbeta and 13 Jbeta primers that the PCR ran. This table comes from immunoSEQ multiplex PCR, and its TCRdb copy is limited to in-frame clones, with some not included. This table holds about 110,000 clones, under 70% found once. Sequencing was carried out using PBMCs. The sequence came from a man aged 30 to 45 in good health and CMV-seropositive.

In DNA form, the CDR3 reads TGCAGCGTTGGCGCGCAAAATGGCTACACCTTC. This gives the protein CSVGAQNGYTF. The chain couples TRBV29-1 to TRBJ1-2; D gene uncertain. This CDR3 region has 11 residues. Germline V gene lookup returns CDR1 SQVTM and CDR2 ANQGSEA. V lost 4 bases and J lost 6, with 9 bases in between.